The sequence of this T cell receptor beta chain was determined in a study of blood T cell repertoires in COVID-19. Study in general: The analysed material was cDNA or gDNA that came from T cells, B-cell-depleted T cells, or PBMCs.

Clinical histories supplied by participants themselves formed the basis of cohort assignment. In the authors' workflow: Amplifying reference gene primers gave estimates of nucleated cell counts. The data were produced by immunoSEQ multiplex PCR, yet TCRdb's version contains in-frame clones alone and is incomplete. V and J calls and clone size are those listed in that table; D and trimming were worked out from the DNA. The data contain 180,000 or so clones, roughly 89% of them singletons. Trimming took 4 bases from V and 6 from J; bases not matched to a gene: 8. The germline V gene encodes CDR1 LGHNA and CDR2 YNFKEQ. The CDR3 totals 15 residues.

The specimen was PBMCs or T cells enriched from blood (not recorded which). The genes are TRBV4-2 and TRBJ2-2, with TRBD2 matching over 7 bases. The receptor's source is a woman in her thirties or forties with acute COVID-19. The CDR3 DNA reads as TGTGCCAGCAGCCTCGAACTAGCGAATGCCGGGGAGCTGTTTTTT. It yields the protein CASSLELANAGELFF.